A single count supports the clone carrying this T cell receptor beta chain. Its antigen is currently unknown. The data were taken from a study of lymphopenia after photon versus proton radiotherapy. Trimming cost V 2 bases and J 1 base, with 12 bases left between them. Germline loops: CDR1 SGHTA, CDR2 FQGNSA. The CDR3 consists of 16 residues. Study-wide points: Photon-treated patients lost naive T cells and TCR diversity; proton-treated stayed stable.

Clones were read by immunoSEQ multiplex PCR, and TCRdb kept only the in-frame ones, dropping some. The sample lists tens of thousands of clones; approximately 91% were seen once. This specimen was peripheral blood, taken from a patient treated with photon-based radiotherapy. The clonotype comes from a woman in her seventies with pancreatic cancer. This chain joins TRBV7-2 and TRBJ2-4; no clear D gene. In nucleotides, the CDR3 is TGTGCCAGCAGCTTACCCCCCCTTGGGGCCAAAAACATTCAGTACTTC. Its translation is CASSLPPLGAKNIQYF.